This T cell receptor beta chain originates from a study of cytomegalovirus exposure and HLA in healthy donors. Repertoires were generated with immunoSEQ multiplex PCR, while TCRdb's copy carries only in-frame clones and drops some. The repertoire holds 350,000 or so clones, roughly 89% seen once, with over 0.8% in the top ten. CDR3 length: 15 amino acids. The germline V gene encodes CDR1 SGHTA and CDR2 FQGNSA. Trimming cost V 1 base and J 4 bases; bases outside gene matches: 2. While the first cohort had several hundred subjects, the donors belonged to the separate validation cohort of about 120 subjects. Concerning this clone: Its antigen is still unknown.

Study-level findings and limits: The study recorded about 160 TCR beta chains that were cytomegalovirus-associated.

Sequenced sample: PBMCs. This chain links TRBV7-2 with TRBJ2-5; 11 bases are a match to TRBD2. This clonotype was sampled from a woman younger than 35 in good health and CMV-seronegative. The CDR3 loop reads CASSLVAGGGETQYF. Here the CDR3 DNA reads TGTGCCAGCAGCTTAGTAGCGGGAGGGGGAGAGACCCAGTACTTC.